This T cell receptor beta chain comes out of a study of shared clonotypes between healthy human individuals. Overall study findings and caveats: Large depth notwithstanding, sorted-subset sequencing proved incomplete by rarefaction.

Germline V gives CDR1 MGHRA, CDR2 YSYEKL. This CDR3 contains 14 residues. The germline V and J ends were trimmed by 4 bases and 5 bases, with 13 bases remaining between them. A remark on this clone: No antigen is known for it.

Clones were sequenced by immunoSEQ multiplex PCR, and TCRdb holds only the in-frame ones, with some missing. The sample records 2 million to 2.5 million clones, 80% to 95% being singletons. Sequencing was performed on naive CD4+ T cells from PBMCs. Indicated subset: CD45RA+ positively selected. The gene calls are TRBV4-1 and TRBJ2-3, with D tentatively TRBD1 (5 bases). The receptor was isolated from a young man in good health. Some clones in this sample may be carry-over from other donors' samples. In nucleotides, the CDR3 is TGCGCCAGCAGCCCAAACGCAGGGAAAGATACGCAGTATTTT. This codes for CASSPNAGKDTQYF.